One T cell receptor (beta chain) is described in this entry. Its specificity is unknown. Germline trimming cut 0 bases from V and 7 bases from J; bases unmatched to any gene: 10. Germline CDR1 reads SGHRS; CDR2 reads YFSETQ. The CDR3 has 18 residues. The source of the sample is a study of cytomegalovirus exposure and HLA in healthy donors. The wider study: An earlier analysis identified fewer than 130 million unique TCR beta sequences in about 190 million T cells.

The PCR ran on 60 Vbeta and 13 Jbeta primers. Per the original data handling: Some 10 million shared chains were among the roughly 80 million unique TCR beta chains that a later analysis counted. Profiled with immunoSEQ multiplex PCR; TCRdb holds only in-frame clones, not every one. That table is the source of V, J and clone size, and D and trimming were worked out from the DNA. Counted here are around 120,000 clones, around 81% occurring once; the ten biggest clones make up under 5%. Study outcomes and limitations: Apart from CMV serostatus, no immune exposure information was available. Across donors, most TCRs were seen rarely, yet some public ones were widespread.

Sequencing was done on a sample of PBMCs. The V and J genes are TRBV5-1 and TRBJ2-3; TRBD2 agrees at 14 bases. The TCR originated in a woman aged 30 to 39 in good health and CMV-seronegative. The CDR3 nucleotides are TGCGCCAGCAGCTTGGTGGGACTAGCGGGAGAAAGCAGAAATACGCAGTATTTT. It translates to CASSLVGLAGESRNTQYF.